This T cell receptor (beta chain) was identified during a study of blood T cell repertoires in COVID-19. Across the whole study: T cells, B-cell-depleted T cells, or PBMCs supplied cDNA or gDNA.

Recruitment covered roughly 22 US areas and drew participants whose ages spanned about 18 to 95 years. Cohorts were based on clinical histories the participants reported. Symptom resolution, clearance, or two negative PCRs marked the recovered donors of Cohort 3. Measured with immunoSEQ multiplex PCR; TCRdb has only the in-frame clones, and not every one. This sample carries roughly 170,000 clones, more than 80% of them seen once, and the ten largest clones take about an eighth. Specimen: PBMCs or T cells enriched from blood (not recorded which). The receptor was derived from a man between 50 and 59 years old who had recovered from COVID-19.

The CDR3 here is CASSPQGPPIRAYEQYF. CDR3 bases: TGTGCCAGCAGCCCCCAGGGGCCCCCCATTAGGGCCTACGAGCAGTACTTC. V usage is TRBV5-6 and J usage is TRBJ2-7; maybe TRBD1 (6 bases). V shed 4 bases and J shed 2 bases, with 22 bases lying between them. Germline V gene sequence: CDR1 SGHDT, CDR2 YYEEEE. This CDR3 is 17 amino acids long. Filled out from reference TRBV5-6 and TRBJ2-7, the complete variable domain reads DAGVTQSPTHLIKTRGQQVTLRCSPKSGHDTVSWYQQALGQGPQFIFQYYEEEERQRGNFPDRFSGHQFPNYSSELNVNALLLGDSALYLCASSPQGPPIRAYEQYFGPGTRLTVT.